This T cell receptor beta chain came from a study of regulatory T cells in long-lasting Graves disease (dated by TCRdb to the early 2020s). For context, the study as a whole: Antithyroid drugs had been taken for less than 3 months by newly diagnosed Graves' disease patients. This study used TCR sequencing and RNA sequencing of peripheral blood to compare persistent Graves' disease patients against newly diagnosed Graves' disease patients. A total of around 35 samples were covered by TCR sequencing, comprising some 13 persistent and around 20 newly diagnosed Graves' disease patients. The study was registered as a clinical trial and conducted in China. Overall study results and their limits: Only peripheral blood was studied, because thyroid tissue, the primary lesion, was inaccessible. TRBV28, TRBJ1-2 and TRBJ2-5 were preferentially used in persistent disease, while TRBV20-1 and TRBJ2-1 were favored in newly diagnosed disease. Sequencing and analysis were restricted to the TCR beta chain. A larger number of public clonotypes was shared among persistent patients (approximately 2,600) than among newly diagnosed patients (around 870). The authors noted that the small sample size was a limitation that may lower accuracy. Compared with newly diagnosed patients, persistent Graves' disease patients had lower TCR Shannon entropy and fewer highly expanded clones, which suggests clonal expansion.

What the time point label conveys for this sample: newly diagnosed GD, antithyroid drugs for less than 3 months. For both TCR sequencing and RNA sequencing, RNA was extracted from PBMCs in TRIzol. The diagnosis of Graves' disease was made according to American Thyroid Association guidelines. Patients were recruited from an endocrinology department in Xi'an, China. Each patient gave about 8.1 milliliters of peripheral blood, collected in an EDTA anticoagulant tube. Ficoll Paque Plus density gradient separation was used to isolate PBMCs, and no further T cell sorting was performed. An Agilent 2100 Bioanalyzer and agarose gel were used to assess RNA quality, and a NanoDrop 2000 was used to measure RNA concentration. From the cysteine up to the phenylalanine, the CDR3 has a length of 15 residues. The only DNA kept is the CDR3, 45 bases in frame from the first base. Germline trimming: 6 bases from V, 6 bases from J; junction bases outside gene matches: 7.

On this clonotype itself: Its antigen remains unidentified. Within one base of it there is no much larger clone, and no base qualities were kept.

Libraries were constructed by multiplex PCR. This sample was sequenced with an Illumina HiSeq 4000. TCR beta libraries were built with iRepertoire HTBI primers and Arm-PCR amplification of CDR3 regions. PCR products were gel purified before sequencing. The paper's processing steps were these. Across samples, 62 TRBV and 13 to 15 TRBJ segments were identified and used for gene usage analysis of CDR3 amino acid clonotypes. COPE and FqMerger were used to merge filtered high-quality paired reads into contigs. BLAST was used to align contigs to IMGT TRBV, TRBD and TRBJ reference genes, with CDR3 defined following IMGT. Any clonotype with a frequency above 0.1% was classified as a highly expanded clone. Repertoire diversity was measured by Shannon entropy, and V-J evenness by the Gini coefficient. A clonotype was considered public if more than one individual shared it. TCRdb passed the public sequencing reads through fastp at Q25 and MiXCR, retaining productive beta sequences. Every CDR3 protein is listed once, alongside the most common genes and DNA of its rows. None of the V and J calls come from the authors' own analysis; TCRdb made them. The sample table contains hundreds of thousands of distinct CDR3 sequences; only one count was recorded for approximately 15% of them. 8% to 10% of the sample belongs to the ten largest clones.

The sample was also linked to a second study, of T cells in Graves' hyperthyroidism and ophthalmopathy. That second report states: Stable Graves' hyperthyroidism was defined as no progression to ophthalmopathy during 18 months of follow-up. Hyperthyroidism patients were newly diagnosed, with disease duration under 2 months, and aged 18 to 65 years. Exclusion was applied to patients with uncontrolled infections, other autoimmune diseases, pregnancy or lactation. Diagnoses relied on clinical symptoms, serum thyroxine and TRAb, thyroid ultrasound and orbital computed tomography. The TCR CDR3 was subjected to a first round of RT-PCR using the HTBI primer set and the Qiagen OneStep RT-PCR kit. Most expanded thyroid clonotypes (frequency above 0.001) were also detected in blood, a finding suggesting that blood repertoires may reflect thyroid immune responses. In cross-validation, a model built on a 13 V-J signature told ophthalmopathy apart from stable hyperthyroidism with 87.88% sensitivity and approximately 84% specificity, and in testing the same model reached 80%/75%. In validation, progression to ophthalmopathy was predicted by the model with around 71% sensitivity and just over 72% specificity, a median of 6.5 months before onset. TCR V-J signatures able to tell the groups apart were searched for in a discovery cohort of 90 to 100 patients, of whom more than 40 had Graves' ophthalmopathy and some 60 had stable Graves' hyperthyroidism. Prospective prediction of ophthalmopathy was tested in an independent validation cohort of 18 to 20 hyperthyroidism patients and 17 patients who later progressed to ophthalmopathy. The roughly 99 discovery patients were divided at random into training and test sets in a 7:3 ratio. The study also compared thyroid tissue and blood T-cell repertoires from several Graves' hyperthyroidism patients. After blood sampling, hyperthyroidism patients were treated with methimazole at a starting dose of 30 mg daily, and ophthalmopathy patients were treated with high-dose intravenous methylprednisolone. The libraries were constructed in a second round of multiplex PCR and then size-selected and purified. The libraries were sequenced on an Illumina HiSeq2000 using paired-end 100 bp reads. Raw data were processed with SOAPnuke, discarding reads with adapters, uncalled bases, mean Phred below 15, or no exact constant-primer or identifier match. COPE v1.2.5 was used to merge high-quality paired reads, and clonotypes were defined as unique nucleotide sequences. MiTCR v1.1 was used to align the clonotypes against IMGT TRBV, TRBD and TRBJ reference segments. The analysis was restricted to V-J combinations with a frequency above 0.0001, which together covered 99% to 99.2% of the repertoires. The TCS score was defined as the ratio of F50 (clonal expansion) to E x V (chaos), calculated using BLOSUM62-based TCRdist between CDR3 peptides within each V-J. Welch's t-statistics and random forest reduced fewer than 550 V-J features to 13, which were used in a naive Bayes classifier (R e1071). No statistical method was used to set the sample size in advance, and investigators knew the group allocation. The paper describes TCR Vbeta CDR3 sequencing of more than 120 peripheral blood samples, made up of approximately 40 ophthalmopathy patients, 70 to 75 hyperthyroidism patients and 17 progressor patients.

The source was peripheral blood mononuclear cells (PBMCs), collected at new diagnosis, from a patient treated with antithyroid drugs. The sequence derives from a man aged 25 to 45 with Graves disease. Donor details come from another sample of the same person, matched by shared clones. Rearrangement joined TRBV12-3 or TRBV12-4 to TRBJ2-7, with 14 central nucleotides matching TRBD2. The CDR3 has the sequence CASRSGLAGVSEQYF. The nucleotide sequence is TGTGCCAGCAGGTCGGGACTAGCGGGAGTAAGCGAGCAGTACTTC.